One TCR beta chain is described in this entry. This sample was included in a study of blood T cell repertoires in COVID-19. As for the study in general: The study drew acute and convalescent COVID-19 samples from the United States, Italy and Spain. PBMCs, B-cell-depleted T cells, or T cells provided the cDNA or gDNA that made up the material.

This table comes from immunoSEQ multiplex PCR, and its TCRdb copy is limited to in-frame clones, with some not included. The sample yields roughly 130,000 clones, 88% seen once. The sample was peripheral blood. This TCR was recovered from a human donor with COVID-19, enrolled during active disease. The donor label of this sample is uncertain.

Here the CDR3 DNA reads TGTGCCAGCAGCTTGGGGCGGGGGGCGACCTACGAGCAGTACTTC. Translating it yields CASSLGRGATYEQYF. The chain has TRBV5-6 and TRBJ2-7, with 8 bases fitting TRBD2. In germline, CDR1 is SGHDT, CDR2 YYEEEE. The CDR3 covers 15 residues. The ends lost 0 bases at V and 2 bases at J; junction bases unmatched: 4.